These T cell receptor beta chains were read from a single sample in a study of cytomegalovirus exposure and HLA in healthy donors. Profiling relied on immunoSEQ multiplex PCR, and the TCRdb table lists in-frame clones only, not all of them. The sample lists tens of thousands of clones; 85% to 95% were seen once. Sequencing was performed on PBMCs. The receptor source for this set is a young man in good health and CMV-seronegative. The CDR3 runs from the conserved cysteine through the conserved F or W. Each record gives: D gene, V gene, J gene, CDR3 DNA, CDR3 protein. D genes are given only for firm matches.

>NA|TRBV27|TRBJ1-2
TGTGCCAGCAGTTTCTCAGGGGATGGCTACACCTTC
CASSFSGDGYTF
>NA|TRBV7-9|TRBJ2-5
TGTGCCAGCAGCAGGGGGACCGCGTCACTCTACTTC
CASSRGTASLYF
>TRBD1|TRBV7-9|TRBJ1-1
TGTGCCAGCAGCAAGCGACAGGGTCTCACTGAAGCTTTCTTT
CASSKRQGLTEAFF
>TRBD2|TRBV4-1|TRBJ2-1
TGCGCCAGCAGCCCGGGAGGATACAATGAGCAGTTCTTC
CASSPGGYNEQFF
>TRBD1|TRBV11-3|TRBJ2-1
TGTGCCAGCAGCCCAGGAGGGACAGGGGACAATGAGCAGTTCTTC
CASSPGGTGDNEQFF
>NA|TRBV27|TRBJ1-4
TGTGCCAGCAGTTTGGTGGGGGGTTTTGAAAAACTGTTTTTT
CASSLVGGFEKLFF
>NA|TRBV30|TRBJ1-1
TGTGCCTGGAGTCTAACCTCGGACAGGAACACTGAAGCTTTCTTT
CAWSLTSDRNTEAFF
>NA|TRBV30|TRBJ1-2
TGTGCCTGGAGTGTCGGAGGATGGGGCTACACCTTC
CAWSVGGWGYTF
>NA|TRBV6-1|TRBJ2-3
TGTGCCAGCAGTGCCGGGTCCTTATACACAGATACGCAGTATTTT
CASSAGSLYTDTQYF
>NA|TRBV5-8|TRBJ1-5
TGTGCCAGCAGCTTGCTCCGGGGATCCGGCAATCAGCCCCAGCATTTT
CASSLLRGSGNQPQHF
>NA|TRBV7-9|TRBJ1-1
TGTGCCAGCAGCTTAGTTAGCTCTCTTGAAGCTTTCTTT
CASSLVSSLEAFF
>NA|TRBV11-2|TRBJ2-1
TGTGCCAGCAGCTTAAGCCAGTTCAAGGGGGCCTACAATGAGCAGTTCTTC
CASSLSQFKGAYNEQFF
>TRBD2|TRBV15|TRBJ2-3
TGTGCCACCAGCAGTTTGGGGATTGGGGGACTAGCGGGAGGGTCCCTCCCAGATACGCAGTATTTT
CATSSLGIGGLAGGSLPDTQYF
>NA|TRBV19|TRBJ1-1
TGTGCCAGTGACAGGCTGAACACTGAAGCTTTCTTT
CASDRLNTEAFF